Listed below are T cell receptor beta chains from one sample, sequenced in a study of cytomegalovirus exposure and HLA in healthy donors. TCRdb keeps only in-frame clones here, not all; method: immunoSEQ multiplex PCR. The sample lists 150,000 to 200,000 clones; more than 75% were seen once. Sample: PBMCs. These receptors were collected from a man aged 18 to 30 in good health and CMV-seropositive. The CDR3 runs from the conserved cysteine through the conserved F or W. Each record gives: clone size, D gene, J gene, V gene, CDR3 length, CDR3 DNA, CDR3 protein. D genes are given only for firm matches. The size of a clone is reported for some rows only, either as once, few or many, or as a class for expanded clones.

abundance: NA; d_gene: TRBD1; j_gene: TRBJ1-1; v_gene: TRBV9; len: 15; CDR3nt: TGTGCCAGCAGCGGCCCCAGGGGGATGAACACTGAAGCTTTCTTT; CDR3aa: CASSGPRGMNTEAFF
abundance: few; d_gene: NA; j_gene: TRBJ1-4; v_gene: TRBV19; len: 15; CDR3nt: TGTGCCAGTACCAATAGCGGCGGGGGAGGTGAAAAACTGTTTTTT; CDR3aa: CASTNSGGGGEKLFF
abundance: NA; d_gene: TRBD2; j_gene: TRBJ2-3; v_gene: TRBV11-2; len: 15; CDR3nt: TGTGCCAGCAGCTTACAGGAAAGCGGGGCAGATACGCAGTATTTT; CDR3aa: CASSLQESGADTQYF
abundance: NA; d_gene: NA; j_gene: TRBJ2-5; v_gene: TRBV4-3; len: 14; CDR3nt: TGCGCCAGCAGCCAAGGGGCGTACCAAGAGACCCAGTACTTC; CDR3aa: CASSQGAYQETQYF
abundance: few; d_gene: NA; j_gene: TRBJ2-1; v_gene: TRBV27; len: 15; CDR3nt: TGTGCCAGCAGTTCTCGGGAGTCCCTCTCCCATGAGCAGTTCTTC; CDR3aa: CASSSRESLSHEQFF
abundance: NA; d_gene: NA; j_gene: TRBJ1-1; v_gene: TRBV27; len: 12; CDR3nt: TGTGCCAGCAAGTTTATCGGGAATGAAGCTTTCTTT; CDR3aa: CASKFIGNEAFF
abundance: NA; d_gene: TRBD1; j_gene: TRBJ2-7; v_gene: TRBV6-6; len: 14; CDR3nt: TGTGCCAGCAGTTTGGGACAGGGCTCCTACGAGCAGTACTTC; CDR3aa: CASSLGQGSYEQYF
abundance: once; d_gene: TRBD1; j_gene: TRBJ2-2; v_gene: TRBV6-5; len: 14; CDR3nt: TGTGCCAGCAGTTACACAGGGGACCCCGGGGAGCTGTTTTTT; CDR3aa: CASSYTGDPGELFF
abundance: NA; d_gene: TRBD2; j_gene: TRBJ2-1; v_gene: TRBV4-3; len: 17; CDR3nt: TGCGCCAGCAGCCAGGATGACTCCGGGACTAGCCTTAATGAGCAGTTCTTC; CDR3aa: CASSQDDSGTSLNEQFF
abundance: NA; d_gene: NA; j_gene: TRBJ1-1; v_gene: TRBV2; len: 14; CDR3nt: TGTGCCAGCAGGACAGCACAGGGTGGGACTGAAGCTTTCTTT; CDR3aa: CASRTAQGGTEAFF
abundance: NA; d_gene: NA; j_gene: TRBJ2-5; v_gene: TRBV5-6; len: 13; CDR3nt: TGTGCCAGCAGCTTGGAGGCCCCGGGGACCCAGTACTTC; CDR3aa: CASSLEAPGTQYF
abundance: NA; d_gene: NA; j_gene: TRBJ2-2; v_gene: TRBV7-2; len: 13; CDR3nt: TGTGCCAGCAGCTTTCAACAGGGCGGGGAGCTGTTTTTT; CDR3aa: CASSFQQGGELFF
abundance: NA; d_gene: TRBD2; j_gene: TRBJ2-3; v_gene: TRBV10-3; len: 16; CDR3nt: TGTGCCATCAGTGGAAGCGGGGGGTTTCCGGCAGATACGCAGTATTTT; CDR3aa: CAISGSGGFPADTQYF
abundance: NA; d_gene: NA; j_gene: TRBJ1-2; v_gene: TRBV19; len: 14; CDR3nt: TGTGCCAGTAGTACGGGTCTCCCGGGCTATGGCTACACCTTC; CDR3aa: CASSTGLPGYGYTF
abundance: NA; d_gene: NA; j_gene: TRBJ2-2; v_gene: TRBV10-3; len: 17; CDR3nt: TGTGCCATCAGTGAAGGGCCGGGGGTAGTAACGACCGGGGAGCTGTTTTTT; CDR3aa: CAISEGPGVVTTGELFF
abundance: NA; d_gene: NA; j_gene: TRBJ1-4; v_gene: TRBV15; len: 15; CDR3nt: TGTGCCACCAGCAGGGGCGGAGGGTTGGATGAAAAACTGTTTTTT; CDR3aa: CATSRGGGLDEKLFF
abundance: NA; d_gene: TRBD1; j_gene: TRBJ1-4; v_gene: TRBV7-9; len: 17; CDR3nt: TGTGCCAGCAGCTTAGAGCTCGGGACAGGCTATAATGAAAAACTGTTTTTT; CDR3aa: CASSLELGTGYNEKLFF
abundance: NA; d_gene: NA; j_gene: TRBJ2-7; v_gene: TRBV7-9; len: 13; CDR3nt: TGTGCCAGCAGCCAACGGAATACGGGCCCACAGGATTTC; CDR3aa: CASSQRNTGPQDF
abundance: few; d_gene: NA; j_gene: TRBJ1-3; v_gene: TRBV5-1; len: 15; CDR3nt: TGCGCCAGCAGCTTGAGTAGGCAGGCTGGAAACACCATATATTTT; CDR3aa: CASSLSRQAGNTIYF
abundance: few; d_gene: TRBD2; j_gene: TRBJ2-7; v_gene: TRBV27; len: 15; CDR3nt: TGTGCCAGCAGTTTGGGACTAGCGGGGATCTACGAGCAGTACTTC; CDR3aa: CASSLGLAGIYEQYF
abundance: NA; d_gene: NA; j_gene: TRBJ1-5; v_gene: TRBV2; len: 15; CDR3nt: TGTGCCAGCAGTGAATCCGAGCCTGTCAATCAGCCCCAGCATTTT; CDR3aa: CASSESEPVNQPQHF
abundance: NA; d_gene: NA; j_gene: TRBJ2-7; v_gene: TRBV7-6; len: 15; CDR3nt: TGTGCCAGCAGCGAGGCCCCGGGGAGCTCCTACGAGCAGTACTTC; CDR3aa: CASSEAPGSSYEQYF
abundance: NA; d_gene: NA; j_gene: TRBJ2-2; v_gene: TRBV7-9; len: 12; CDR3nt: TGTGCCAGCGGAGGGGATGTCGGTGAGCTGTTTTTT; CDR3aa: CASGGDVGELFF
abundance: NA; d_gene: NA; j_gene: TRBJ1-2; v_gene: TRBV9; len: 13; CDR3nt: TGTGCCAGCCGGGGGGAGTGGAACTATGGCTACACCTTC; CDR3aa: CASRGEWNYGYTF
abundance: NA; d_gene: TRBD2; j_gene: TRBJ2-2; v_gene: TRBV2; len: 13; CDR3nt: TGTGCCAGCAGTGAGCGGGGGACCGGGGAGCTGTTTTTT; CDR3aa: CASSERGTGELFF
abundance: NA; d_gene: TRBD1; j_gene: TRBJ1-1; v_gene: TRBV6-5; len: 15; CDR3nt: TGTGCCAGCAGCCTAAGGACAGGGGGCTCCACTGAAGCTTTCTTT; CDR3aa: CASSLRTGGSTEAFF
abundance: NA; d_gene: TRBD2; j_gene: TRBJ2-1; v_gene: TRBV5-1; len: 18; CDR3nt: TGCGCCAGCAGCTATCCGGGACTAGCGGGGGGCTCCTACAATGAGCAGTTCTTC; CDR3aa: CASSYPGLAGGSYNEQFF
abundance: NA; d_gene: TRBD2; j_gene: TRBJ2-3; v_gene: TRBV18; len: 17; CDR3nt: TGTGCCAGCTCGCCTCTCCTTAGCGGGGGTGGCACAGATACGCAGTATTTT; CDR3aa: CASSPLLSGGGTDTQYF
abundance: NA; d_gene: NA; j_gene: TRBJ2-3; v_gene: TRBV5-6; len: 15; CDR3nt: TGTGCCAGCAGCTTGCGGGCGGGGACCACAGATACGCAGTATTTT; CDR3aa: CASSLRAGTTDTQYF
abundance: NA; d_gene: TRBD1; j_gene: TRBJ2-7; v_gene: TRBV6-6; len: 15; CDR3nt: TGTGCCAGCACCGAACCTCCAGGGGGCGTCTACGAGCAGTACTTC; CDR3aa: CASTEPPGGVYEQYF
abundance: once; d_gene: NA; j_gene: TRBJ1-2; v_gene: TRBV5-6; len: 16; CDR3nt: TGTGCCAGCAGCTTGAGTCAAGGGACTGATCTCTATGGCTACACCTTC; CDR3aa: CASSLSQGTDLYGYTF
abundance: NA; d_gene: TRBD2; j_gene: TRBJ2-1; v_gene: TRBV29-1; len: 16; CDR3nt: TGCAGCATTGAAGACAACCTTAGCGGGAGCTACAATGAGCAGTTCTTC; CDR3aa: CSIEDNLSGSYNEQFF